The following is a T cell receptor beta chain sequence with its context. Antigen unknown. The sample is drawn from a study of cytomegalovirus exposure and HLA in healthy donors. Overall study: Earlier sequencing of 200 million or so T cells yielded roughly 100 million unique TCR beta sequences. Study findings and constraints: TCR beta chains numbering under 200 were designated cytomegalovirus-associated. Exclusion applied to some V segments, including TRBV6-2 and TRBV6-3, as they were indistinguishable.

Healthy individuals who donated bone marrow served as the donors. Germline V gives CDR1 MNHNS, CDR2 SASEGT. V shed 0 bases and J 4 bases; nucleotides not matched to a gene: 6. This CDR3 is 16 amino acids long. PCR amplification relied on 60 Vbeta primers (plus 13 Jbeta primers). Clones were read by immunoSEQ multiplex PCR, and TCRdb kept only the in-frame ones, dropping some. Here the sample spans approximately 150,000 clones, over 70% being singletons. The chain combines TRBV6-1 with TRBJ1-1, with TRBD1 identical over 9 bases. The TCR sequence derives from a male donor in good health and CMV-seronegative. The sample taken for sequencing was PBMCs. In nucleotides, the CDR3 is TGTGCCAGCAGTGAAGCAGGGACAGGGCTCGGCACTGAAGCTTTCTTT. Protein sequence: CASSEAGTGLGTEAFF.